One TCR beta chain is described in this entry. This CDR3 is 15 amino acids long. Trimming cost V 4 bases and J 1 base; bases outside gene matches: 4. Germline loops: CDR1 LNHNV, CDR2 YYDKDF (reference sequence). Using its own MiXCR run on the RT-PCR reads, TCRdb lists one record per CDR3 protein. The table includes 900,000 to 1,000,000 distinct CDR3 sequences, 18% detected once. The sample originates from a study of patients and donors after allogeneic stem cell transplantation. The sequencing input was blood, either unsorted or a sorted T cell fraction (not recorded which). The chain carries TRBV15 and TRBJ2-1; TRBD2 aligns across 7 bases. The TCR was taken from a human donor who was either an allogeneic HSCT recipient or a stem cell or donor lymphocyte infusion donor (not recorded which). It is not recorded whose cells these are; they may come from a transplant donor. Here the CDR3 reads CATSTSGTSYNEQFF. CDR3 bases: TGTGCCACCAGCACCAGCGGGACGTCCTACAATGAGCAGTTCTTC.